One and the same sample provided the 32 T cell receptor beta chains below, sequenced in a study of cytomegalovirus exposure and HLA in healthy donors. 60 Vbeta and 13 Jbeta primers were used in PCR. Only in-frame clones appear in the TCRdb table, and some are missing; sequencing was by immunoSEQ multiplex PCR. This table holds some 200,000 clones, roughly 80% found once. Sequences were obtained from PBMCs. These receptors all stem from a man aged 45-65 years in good health and CMV-seronegative.

With respect to this clone: This CDR3 is also generated by other DNA sequences in the sample. The rearrangement uses TRBV7-8 and TRBJ1-2; D perhaps matches TRBD1 (6 bases). The V and J ends lost 5 bases and 0 bases respectively, with 19 bases between them. This CDR3 has 17 residues. Germline CDR1 and CDR2: SGHVS and FQNEAQ. CDR3 residues: CASSPVILQGTNYGYTF. CDR3 in DNA: TGTGCCAGCAGCCCCGTAATCTTACAGGGTACTAACTATGGCTACACCTTC.

The genes are TRBV7-2 and TRBJ2-2, with D perhaps matching TRBD2 (7 bases). In germline, CDR1 is SGHTA, CDR2 FQGNSA. Deletions cut 0 bases from V and 8 bases from J, with 13 bases between. The CDR3 sequence is 15 residues long. The CDR3 loop is CASSLAAGASGELFF. CDR3 nucleotides: TGTGCCAGCAGCTTAGCTGCGGGGGCGTCGGGGGAGCTGTTTTTT.

This chain connects TRBV29-1 to TRBJ2-2; 9 nucleotides match TRBD1. The CDR3 spans 13 residues. V was clipped by 6 bases and J by 6 bases; unmatched bases: 5. In germline, CDR1 is SQVTM, CDR2 ANQGSEA. The CDR3 here is CSVGQGYAGELFF. The CDR3 DNA sequence: TGCAGCGTGGGACAGGGTTACGCCGGGGAGCTGTTTTTT.

This chain links TRBV2 with TRBJ2-2; TRBD2 agrees at 7 bases. The CDR3 runs 15 residues. The trim removed 7 bases at V and 0 bases at J, leaving 5 bases unmatched. Germline V lookup: CDR1 SNHLY, CDR2 FYNNEI. The CDR3 loop reads CASTPSGSNTGELFF. As DNA, the CDR3 is TGTGCCAGCACTCCTAGCGGCTCGAACACCGGGGAGCTGTTTTTT.

A word on this clone: Compared with germline, one end of the junction differs, possibly owing to a read error. The CDR3 coding sequence is TGTGCCACCAGTACAGGTTGGCACGAGCAGTACTTC. The encoded protein is CATSTGWHEQYF. The V and J genes are TRBV6-1 and TRBJ2-7; D is possibly TRBD1 (5 bases). This CDR3 is 12 amino acids long. Looked up from germline, CDR1 is MNHNS and CDR2 is SASEGT.

The genes are TRBV9 and TRBJ2-2; 7 bases are shared with TRBD1. The V gene end was trimmed by 0 bases and the J gene end by 4 bases; junction bases not matched to a gene: 9. In germline, CDR1 is SGDLS, CDR2 YYNGEE. The CDR3 length is 17 residues. The CDR3: CASSVEGRRGSTGELFF. Written as DNA, the CDR3 is TGTGCCAGCAGCGTAGAAGGTCGCAGGGGGAGCACCGGGGAGCTGTTTTTT. Looking up the rest from reference TRBV9 and TRBJ2-2 gives the full variable domain: DSGVTQTPKHLITATGQRVTLRCSPRSGDLSVYWYQQSLDQGLQFLIQYYNGEERAKGNILERFSAQQFPDLHSELNLSSLELGDSALYFCASSVEGRRGSTGELFFGEGSRLTVL.

The chain has TRBV5-1 and TRBJ1-1; TRBD1 aligns across 9 bases. V shed 5 bases, J shed 0 bases, and the junction held 8 bases outside the gene matches. Germline V gene data show CDR1 as SGHRS and CDR2 as YFSETQ. The CDR3 runs 16 residues. The CDR3 here is CASSTDRGYMNTEAFF. The CDR3 DNA reads as TGCGCCAGCAGTACGGACAGGGGATATATGAACACTGAAGCTTTCTTT.

The chain employs TRBV12-5 and TRBJ1-4; 9 bases are shared with TRBD1. Germline loops: CDR1 LGHNT, CDR2 FRNRAP. The CDR3 has 15 residues. V lost 3 bases to trimming and J lost 7 bases; unmatched junction nucleotides: 6. CDR3 in amino acids: CASGFVMDRGEKLFF. As DNA, the CDR3 is TGTGCTAGTGGTTTCGTAATGGACAGGGGTGAAAAACTGTTTTTT.

In its sample, this clone was seen once. This chain uses TRBV7-9 with TRBJ1-4; 7 positions agree with TRBD1. There are 16 residues in the CDR3. Germline lookup yields CDR1 SEHNR and CDR2 FQNEAQ (reference sequence). Trimming took 3 bases from V and 1 from J; bases not matched to a gene: 5. CDR3 nucleotides: TGTGCCAGCAGCTTTGCATCAGGGGGAACTAATGAAAAACTGTTTTTT. As protein: CASSFASGGTNEKLFF.

V and J are TRBV6-4 and TRBJ2-5, with D perhaps matching TRBD1 (6 bases). V lost 5 bases to trimming and J lost 5 bases, with 12 bases between them. The CDR3 has 13 residues. Germline CDR1 is MRHNA and CDR2 is SNTAGT. CDR3 amino acids: CASSRTASETQYF. CDR3 nucleotides: TGTGCCAGCAGTCGGACAGCGAGCGAGACCCAGTACTTC.

The CDR3 is CASSSQGTGGYTF. The DNA of the CDR3 is TGTGCCAGCAGTTCACAGGGGACGGGGGGCTACACCTTC. J is TRBJ1-2 and V is TRBV27; 7 nucleotides align to TRBD1. Germline loops: CDR1 MNHEY, CDR2 SMNVEV (reference sequence). The junction had 7 bases not matched to a gene; V was cut back by 4 bases and J by 8 bases. The CDR3 covers 13 residues.

The table lists this clone with a count of one. This rearrangement joins TRBV5-6 to TRBJ2-3, with TRBD2 matching over 8 bases. This CDR3 contains 16 residues. Germline V CDR1 and CDR2: SGHDT, YYEEEE. With V trimmed by 4 bases and J by 2 bases, 9 bases remained unmatched. CDR3 in amino acids: CASSPISGVDTDTQYF. CDR3 nucleotides: TGTGCCAGCAGCCCCATTAGCGGGGTCGACACAGATACGCAGTATTTT.

This sequence joins TRBV2 and TRBJ1-2; weak D call: TRBD1 (6 bases). The CDR3 totals 14 residues. Germline V gene lookup returns CDR1 SNHLY and CDR2 FYNNEI. Trimming stripped 5 bases from V and 1 base from J, with 11 bases between. In DNA, the CDR3 is TGTGCCAGCAGTAACACAGGGATTAACTATGGCTACACCTTC. Translation gives CASSNTGINYGYTF.

This chain joins TRBV9 and TRBJ1-1; weak D call: TRBD1 (6 bases). The CDR3 extends over 14 amino acids. Germline V gene sequence: CDR1 SGDLS, CDR2 YYNGEE. Trimming pared 0 bases from V and 2 bases from J, leaving 8 bases between. CDR3 sequence: CASSVEGDNTEAFF. In DNA, the CDR3 is TGTGCCAGCAGCGTAGAGGGGGACAACACTGAAGCTTTCTTT.

The chain couples TRBV4-3 to TRBJ2-2; D is undetermined. CDR1 and CDR2 (germline): LGHNA, YSLEER. The CDR3 has 14 residues. Between the trimmed V and J ends, which lost 3 bases and 7 bases, there was a span of 12 bases. The CDR3 is CASSHAQQIGELFF. The DNA of the CDR3 is TGCGCCAGCAGCCACGCCCAACAGATCGGGGAGCTGTTTTTT.

V is TRBV7-2 and J is TRBJ2-3, with 9 bases matching TRBD1. The trim removed 6 bases at V and 5 bases at J, leaving 3 bases unmatched. CDR3 length: 13 residues. The germline CDR1 and CDR2 sequences are SGHTA and FQGNSA. CDR3 nucleotide sequence: TGTGCCAGCAGACAGGGGGCTCGAGATACGCAGTATTTT. Translating gives CASRQGARDTQYF. Full variable domain (missing parts from reference TRBV7-2 and TRBJ2-3): GAGVSQSPSNKVTEKGKDVELRCDPISGHTALYWYRQSLGQGLEFLIYFQGNSAPDKSGLPSDRFSAERTGGSVSTLTIQRTQQEDSAVYLCASRQGARDTQYFGPGTRLTVL.

This chain links TRBV5-5 with TRBJ2-7, with D possibly matching TRBD1 (5 bases). In germline, CDR1 is SGHKS, CDR2 YYEKEE (reference sequence). V lost 2 bases and J 3 bases, leaving 12 bases between the germline ends. CDR3 length: 14 amino acids. CDR3 sequence (DNA): TGTGCCAGCAGCTTTCGGCAGGGCTACTACGAGCAGTACTTC. It translates to CASSFRQGYYEQYF.

The rearrangement links TRBV6-5 to TRBJ2-7, with 12 nucleotides matching TRBD2. CDR1 is MNHEY, CDR2 SVGAGI, per germline. CDR3 size: 15 residues. After removal of 5 bases from V and 6 bases from J, the junction contained 8 bases not matched to a gene. The CDR3 loop reads CASSLMTSGGFEQYF. The CDR3 DNA reads as TGTGCCAGCAGTCTGATGACTAGCGGGGGCTTCGAGCAGTACTTC.

In this sample, this clone turned up a few times. V and J are TRBV18 and TRBJ1-2; D unresolved. V lost 3 bases, J lost 0 bases, and 8 bases lay in between. Per the germline V gene, CDR1 is KGHSH and CDR2 is LQKENI. The CDR3 sequence is 14 residues long. The CDR3 loop reads CASSPEEANYGYTF. The CDR3 bases are TGTGCCAGCTCACCGGAGGAAGCTAACTATGGCTACACCTTC.

The rearrangement links TRBV13 to TRBJ1-1, with TRBD1 matching over 11 bases. Germline values: CDR1 PRHDT, CDR2 FYEKMQ (reference sequence). This CDR3 region has 15 residues. V gave up 5 bases and J gave up 5 bases; unmatched junction bases: 7. CDR3 nucleotide sequence: TGTGCCAGCAGCGGATCCGGGACAGGGGGGACTGAAGCTTTCTTT. Amino acid sequence: CASSGSGTGGTEAFF.

This clone has just a few counts. This sequence joins TRBV7-2 and TRBJ2-7; the D gene is possibly TRBD1 (5 bases). The germline V gene encodes CDR1 SGHTA and CDR2 FQGNSA. With 3 bases removed from V and 0 bases from J, the gap between germline ends came to 9 bases. CDR3 size: 14 residues. The CDR3 DNA reads TGTGCCAGCAGCTTGACAGCTAGCTCCTACGAGCAGTACTTC. Its translation is CASSLTASSYEQYF.

The rearrangement uses TRBV5-6 and TRBJ1-1, with D possibly matching TRBD1 (6 bases). Germline values: CDR1 SGHDT, CDR2 YYEEEE. The CDR3 contains 15 residues. V gave up 6 bases and J gave up 7 bases, with 22 bases separating them. CDR3 loop: CASTMDRRGVFEAFF. CDR3 coding DNA: TGTGCCAGCACCATGGACAGACGTGGGGTCTTTGAAGCTTTCTTT.

The V and J genes are TRBV5-5 and TRBJ2-5; 7 bases line up with TRBD1. Germline V gives CDR1 SGHKS, CDR2 YYEKEE (reference sequence). This CDR3 is 15 amino acids long. Trimming removed 4 bases from V and 4 bases from J; junction bases left unmatched: 10. The CDR3 nucleotides are TGTGCCAGCAGCCGACAGGGTAATGAGGGAGAGACCCAGTACTTC. This codes for CASSRQGNEGETQYF.

The chain uses TRBV5-4 and TRBJ1-6; the match to TRBD1 covers 9 bases. There are 19 residues in the CDR3. The trim removed 4 bases at V and 9 bases at J, leaving 20 bases unmatched. Germline loops: CDR1 SGHNT, CDR2 YYREEE (reference sequence). CDR3 in amino acids: CASSVYRGRGVGGFSPLHF. CDR3 nucleotides: TGTGCCAGCAGCGTGTACAGGGGGCGCGGTGTGGGGGGTTTTTCACCCCTCCACTTT.

The chain carries TRBV6-6 and TRBJ1-1; possible D gene TRBD1, 6 bases. Trimming shortened V by 2 bases and J by 5 bases, and 15 bases separated the two germline ends. Germline CDR1 and CDR2: MNHNY and SVGAGI (reference sequence). The CDR3 sequence is 15 residues long. The CDR3 DNA reads TGTGCCAGCAGTTACCCACAGGGTGCGAGGACTGAAGCTTTCTTT. Its translation is CASSYPQGARTEAFF.

This chain joins TRBV15 and TRBJ1-5, with D hard to call. The germline V gene encodes CDR1 LNHNV and CDR2 YYDKDF (reference sequence). CDR3 size: 14 residues. V was clipped by 5 bases and J by 3 bases, with 11 bases between them. The CDR3 reads CATSSLRVNQPQHF. The CDR3 DNA sequence: TGTGCCACCAGCTCCCTCCGAGTCAATCAGCCCCAGCATTTT.

This clone appeared a single time. The chain couples TRBV5-1 to TRBJ2-6, with 10 bases aligning to TRBD2. Germline V gene lookup returns CDR1 SGHRS and CDR2 YFSETQ. J gave up 2 bases and V 0 bases, and 5 bases lay outside the gene matches. This CDR3 has 18 amino acids. CDR3: CASSLDPSGGAGANVLTF. The CDR3 region has the DNA TGCGCCAGCAGCTTGGACCCTAGCGGGGGCGCTGGGGCCAACGTCCTGACTTTC.

The chain joins TRBV29-1 to TRBJ1-3; D remains ambiguous. CDR3 size: 14 residues. Deletions cut 0 bases from V and 0 bases from J, with 6 bases between. In germline, CDR1 is SQVTM, CDR2 ANQGSEA. CDR3 in DNA: TGCAGCGTTGAAGAGGAGACCTCTGGAAACACCATATATTTT. Protein: CSVEEETSGNTIYF.

The chain carries TRBV4-3 and TRBJ1-3; D ambiguous. The ends were cut back, 1 base at V and 0 bases at J, with 19 bases in the middle. The CDR3 runs 19 residues. The germline V gene encodes CDR1 LGHNA and CDR2 YSLEER. CDR3 sequence reads: CASSQVPSPASYSGNTIYF. Written as DNA, the CDR3 is TGCGCCAGCAGCCAAGTCCCCTCTCCCGCATCCTACTCTGGAAACACCATATATTTT.

The chain couples TRBV11-2 to TRBJ1-4, with no clear D. Germline CDR1 is SGHAT and CDR2 is FQNNGV. The CDR3 runs to 15 residues. Trimming left V 3 bases short and J 8 bases short, with 16 bases between. CDR3 loop: CASSFGTVGGEKLFF. The CDR3 DNA follows: TGTGCCAGCAGCTTTGGTACAGTGGGAGGGGAAAAACTGTTTTTT.

This chain joins TRBV6-5 and TRBJ2-1; TRBD2 might be the D (7 bases). CDR1 MNHEY and CDR2 SVGAGI come from the germline V gene. V was shortened by 5 bases and J by 8 bases, with 16 bases between the two germline ends. CDR3 size: 14 residues. CDR3 in DNA: TGTGCCAGCAGTCGGGGGGCCGGGGGCGATGAGCAGTTCTTC. Its protein is CASSRGAGGDEQFF.

The chain couples TRBV11-3 to TRBJ2-2; 8 bases align to TRBD1. With 3 bases clipped from V and 1 base from J, the junction kept 4 bases outside the gene matches. The CDR3 has 16 residues. Germline CDR1 is SGHNT and CDR2 is YENEEA. The CDR3: CASSFGQGENTGELFF. Written as DNA, the CDR3 is TGTGCCAGCAGCTTCGGACAGGGCGAGAACACCGGGGAGCTGTTTTTT.